One sample yielded the 4 T cell receptor beta chains listed below, sequenced in a study of blood T cell repertoires in COVID-19. Clones were sequenced by immunoSEQ multiplex PCR, and TCRdb holds only the in-frame ones, with some missing. The data show tens of thousands of clones, 80% to 90% seen once. Source material: peripheral blood. These receptors were obtained from a woman over 75 with acute or convalescent COVID-19.

The V and J genes are TRBV6-1 and TRBJ1-1; D call uncertain. Per germline, CDR1 MNHNS and CDR2 SASEGT. This CDR3 spans 14 amino acids. The ends were cut back, 0 bases at V and 9 bases at J, with 14 bases in the middle. The CDR3 region is CASSEAVRRAQAFF. In DNA form, the CDR3 reads TGTGCCAGCAGTGAAGCCGTCCGGAGGGCTCAAGCTTTCTTT.

The chain links TRBV5-1 to TRBJ2-1, with D possibly matching TRBD1 (6 bases). The CDR3 length is 16 residues. Trimming took 4 bases from V and 0 from J, leaving 14 bases between them. From germline, CDR1 is SGHRS and CDR2 YFSETQ. In DNA, the CDR3 is TGCGCCAGCAGCCGCATTCAGGGGAGCTCCTACAATGAGCAGTTCTTC. Its protein product is CASSRIQGSSYNEQFF.

V usage is TRBV3-1 (or the pseudogene TRBV3-2) and J usage is TRBJ2-1; TRBD2 matches at 10 bases. J was trimmed by 13 bases and V by 0 bases; bases with no gene match: 15. The CDR3 runs to 17 residues. Germline CDR1 LGHDT, CDR2 YNNKEL (reference sequence). In DNA form, the CDR3 reads TGTGCCAGCAGCCAAGACCTACTAGCGGGGACAACCCTAGATCAGTTCTTC. The encoded protein is CASSQDLLAGTTLDQFF.

The chain is built from TRBV5-1 and TRBJ2-7; TRBD1 aligns across 7 bases. From germline, CDR1 is SGHRS and CDR2 YFSETQ. The V segment lost 3 bases and the J segment 4 bases; nucleotides outside the gene matches: 7. The CDR3 is made up of 14 amino acids. Here the CDR3 reads CASSSTGWGYEQYF. CDR3 sequence (DNA): TGCGCCAGCAGCTCGACAGGGTGGGGGTACGAGCAGTACTTC. Variable domain in full (rest from reference TRBV5-1 and TRBJ2-7): KAGVTQTPRYLIKTRGQQVTLSCSPISGHRSVSWYQQTPGQGLQFLFEYFSETQRNKGNFPGRFSGRQFSNSRSEMNVSTLELGDSALYLCASSSTGWGYEQYFGPGTRLTVT.